This T cell receptor (beta chain) was profiled in a study of identical twins. Notes on the study in general: Within twin pairs, the out-of-frame alpha sequences they shared showed excess low generation probability. Models underestimated TCR alpha sharing (out-of-frame) in monozygotic twins. Weaker excess twin sharing was observed in beta out-of-frame sequences. There were fewer insertions in abundant cord blood beta clonotypes, but memory repertoires showed no such pattern.

Worth noting for this clonotype: Its antigen remains unknown.

Unmatched junction bases numbered 9, after V lost 6 bases and J lost 2 bases. The germline gives CDR1 MNHEY, CDR2 SVGEGT. The CDR3 runs to 15 residues. MiXCR, applied by TCRdb to the 5' RACE reads, yields one record per CDR3 protein. Among approximately 500,000 distinct CDR3 sequences listed, 24% were seen once. The same data also contributed to another study, on T cells expressing NK-cell markers.

The sequence was collected from a woman aged 18-35 years in good health. This chain links TRBV6-2 or TRBV6-3 with TRBJ2-7, with TRBD2 matching over 8 bases. The material sequenced was CD4+ T cells sorted from blood. The CDR3: CASSRKAGGTYEQYF. The CDR3 DNA is TGTGCCAGCAGCCGGAAGGCGGGAGGAACCTACGAGCAGTACTTC.